The clone carrying this TCR beta chain was counted at least ten times. Its antigen is not identified. These data belong to a study of CD8 T cells in ankylosing spondylitis. TCRdb recomputed calls from the 5' RACE reads with MiXCR, one row per CDR3 protein. The table lists 450,000 to 550,000 distinct CDR3 sequences, less than 6% of them singletons. Regarding the study as a whole: Ankylosing spondylitis blood appeared to be characterized by a TCR beta motif of 7 to 9 highly homologous variants.

The sample was blood, either unsorted or a sorted T cell fraction (not recorded which). This TCR derives from a male donor with ankylosing spondylitis.

CDR3 DNA: TGTGCCAGCAGTTACCCCGTCTTCTCCTACGAGCAGTACTTC. As protein: CASSYPVFSYEQYF. This chain uses TRBV6-5 with TRBJ2-7; D is uncertain. This CDR3 has 14 amino acids. Trimming shortened V by 2 bases and J by 0 bases, and 8 bases separated the two germline ends. Per germline, CDR1 MNHEY and CDR2 SVGAGI.